One and the same sample provided the 17 T cell receptor beta chains below, sequenced in a study of OX40 agonist ivuxolimab in advanced cancers. The library came from the immunoSEQ multiplex PCR assay. Drawn from immuneACCESS, this table holds only the in-frame rearrangements with V and J called that TCRdb kept. Clones are partly lost; checked studies trace under half to an unresolved V gene and leave the rest unexplained. The sample includes tens of thousands of clones, with 84% observed a single time. The ten most abundant clones make up around 7.2% of the sample. The sequenced sample was CD4+ or CD8+ T cells sorted from blood, obtained in a trial of the OX40 agonist ivuxolimab. Source of these receptors: an adult with an advanced solid tumor such as melanoma, head and neck, liver or kidney cancer.

This chain connects TRBV18 to TRBJ2-1; no clear D gene. CDR3 length: 13 amino acids. Deletions cut 0 bases from V and 8 bases from J, with 8 bases between. From germline, CDR1 is KGHSH and CDR2 LQKENI. The CDR3 is CASSPPGFYEQFF. For the CDR3, the DNA is TGTGCCAGCTCACCACCAGGGTTCTATGAGCAGTTCTTC.

V and J are TRBV21-1 and TRBJ1-5. TRBV21-1 is labeled a pseudogene. This CDR3 spans 15 amino acids. CDR3 loop: CASTLTEDFHQPQHF. CDR3 sequence (DNA): TGTGCCAGCACCCTGACGGAGGACTTCCATCAGCCCCAGCATTTT.

The rearrangement joins TRBV29-1 to TRBJ2-2; D call uncertain. The CDR3 contains 12 residues. CDR1 is SQVTM and CDR2 is ANQGSEA in the germline V gene. The ends were cut back, 5 bases at V and 5 bases at J, with 9 bases in the middle. The CDR3 loop is CSVSDKTGELFF. The CDR3 bases are TGCAGCGTTTCTGACAAAACCGGGGAGCTGTTTTTT.

Only a few counts were recorded for this clone. V and J are TRBV5-6 and TRBJ2-1, with 11 bases that match TRBD2. The V and J ends lost 5 bases and 3 bases, in that order; junction bases with no gene match: 7. The length of the CDR3 is 16 residues. CDR1 is SGHDT, CDR2 YYEEEE, per germline. DNA for the CDR3: TGTGCCAGCAGTTTCCGGACTAGCGGGTACTACAATGAGCAGTTCTTC. It is translated as CASSFRTSGYYNEQFF.

This clone appeared once. The V and J genes are TRBV5-1 and TRBJ2-1, with TRBD2 matching over 8 bases. The CDR3 has 16 amino acids. Germline V gene data show CDR1 as SGHRS and CDR2 as YFSETQ. The ends lost 1 base at V and 3 bases at J; junction bases unmatched: 6. CDR3 DNA sequence: TGCGCCAGCAGCTTGCACGGACTAGCTGTCTACAATGAGCAGTTCTTC. Translation: CASSLHGLAVYNEQFF.

This rearrangement joins TRBV30 to TRBJ1-2; D is uncertain. The CDR3 runs to 12 residues. V was pared by 5 bases and J by 8 bases, with 15 bases between. Germline lookup yields CDR1 GTSNPN and CDR2 SVGIG (reference sequence). The CDR3: CAWAQQSGGYTF. CDR3 nucleotide sequence: TGTGCCTGGGCCCAACAGTCGGGCGGCTACACCTTC.

This clone was seen a few times. The rearrangement uses TRBV7-9 and TRBJ2-2, with TRBD1 identical over 9 bases. J gave up 2 bases and V 4 bases, and 11 bases lay outside the gene matches. CDR1 is SEHNR, CDR2 FQNEAQ, per germline (reference sequence). The CDR3 has 18 amino acids. In DNA form, the CDR3 reads TGTGCCAGCAGCTCCGCCTGGGGACAGGGTGGTAACACCGGGGAGCTGTTTTTT. The encoded protein is CASSSAWGQGGNTGELFF.

This clone was observed a few times. The chain couples TRBV10-1 to TRBJ1-2, with TRBD1 identical over 8 bases. Per germline, CDR1 WNHNN and CDR2 SYGVQD (reference sequence). V shed 6 bases and J 6 bases; nucleotides not matched to a gene: 12. The CDR3 is 15 amino acids. The CDR3 nucleotides read TGCGCCAGCAGGAGGGACAGGTCAGGGGAGAATGGCTACACCTTC. It encodes CASRRDRSGENGYTF.

This clone turned up a few times. The DNA for the CDR3 is TGCAGCCTAGAGTACGCAGATACGCAGTATTTT. It specifies CSLEYADTQYF. The V gene is TRBV29-1, the J gene TRBJ2-3; D not resolved. The V gene's germline CDR1 is SQVTM and CDR2 ANQGSEA. The CDR3 runs 11 residues. Trimming stripped 8 bases from V and 4 bases from J, with 10 bases between.

This sequence joins TRBV27 and TRBJ2-7; no firm D call. V lost 0 bases and J 5 bases, leaving 14 bases between the germline ends. The germline CDR1 and CDR2 sequences are MNHEY and SMNVEV (reference sequence). This CDR3 spans 15 amino acids. The CDR3 DNA reads as TGTGCCAGCAGTTTATCGGCTGGAGCCCGCGACGAGCAGTACTTC. Protein sequence: CASSLSAGARDEQYF.

The rearrangement joins TRBV4-3 to TRBJ2-3, with D perhaps TRBD1 (6 bases). The CDR3 consists of 15 residues. CDR1 and CDR2 from the germline V gene are LGHNA and YSLEER. Trimming cost V 0 bases and J 6 bases, with 13 bases left between them. The CDR3 DNA is TGCGCCAGCAGCCAAGATCTCCAAGGGGGTGATACGCAGTATTTT. Its protein is CASSQDLQGGDTQYF.

The J gene is TRBJ1-5, the V gene TRBV28; D is uncertain. The germline gives CDR1 MDHEN, CDR2 SYDVKM. V was cut by 4 bases and J by 1 base, with 11 bases left in between. This CDR3 comprises 15 residues. CDR3 bases: TGTGCCAGCAGTTCCCTTCGGGCAAGCAATCAGCCCCAGCATTTT. This translates into CASSSLRASNQPQHF.

The J gene is TRBJ2-5, the V gene TRBV18, with D hard to call. The CDR3 spans 13 residues. CDR1 and CDR2 from the germline V gene are KGHSH and LQKENI. The V and J ends lost 1 base and 4 bases respectively, with 7 bases between them. The chain's CDR3 is CASSPRAPETQYF. The CDR3 bases are TGTGCCAGCTCACCACGGGCCCCAGAGACCCAGTACTTC.

This chain uses TRBV6-5 with TRBJ1-6; TRBD1 matches at 8 bases. This CDR3 region has 15 residues. Losses at the gene ends were 0 bases for V and 11 bases for J; bases not matched to a gene: 6. Germline V gene lookup returns CDR1 MNHEY and CDR2 SVGAGI. The DNA for the CDR3 is TGTGCCAGCAGTTACTCGCGTGACAGGGGTCCACCCCTCCACTTT. This gives the protein CASSYSRDRGPPLHF.

This chain uses TRBV7-9 with TRBJ1-1, with 7 bases matching TRBD1. The V and J ends lost 1 base and 1 base, in that order; junction bases with no gene match: 3. CDR3 length equals 15 residues. Looked up from germline, CDR1 is SEHNR and CDR2 is FQNEAQ (reference sequence). The CDR3 is CASSLERTGNTEAFF. The DNA of the CDR3 is TGTGCCAGCAGCTTAGAGAGGACAGGGAACACTGAAGCTTTCTTT. Full variable domain (missing parts from reference TRBV7-9 and TRBJ1-1): DTGVSQNPRHKITKRGQNVTFRCDPISEHNRLYWYRQTLGQGPEFLTYFQNEAQLEKSRLLSDRFSAERPKGSFSTLEIQRTEQGDSAMYLCASSLERTGNTEAFFGQGTRLTVV.

The chain joins TRBV7-9 to TRBJ1-5; no clear D gene. Germline-derived CDR1 and CDR2 are SEHNR and FQNEAQ (reference sequence). Trimming removed 4 bases at V and 4 bases at J, with 14 bases between. This CDR3 contains 15 residues. CDR3 sequence reads: CASSSSTGLNQPQHF. CDR3 nucleotide sequence: TGTGCCAGCAGCTCGAGTACGGGGTTGAATCAGCCCCAGCATTTT.

The chain employs TRBV6-5 and TRBJ1-1; no clear D gene. The germline CDR1 and CDR2 sequences are MNHEY and SVGAGI. The CDR3 runs to 13 residues. The V end lost 9 bases, the J end lost 0 bases, and 11 bases lay between the germline ends. The CDR3 here is CASSLGMNTEAFF. In DNA, the CDR3 is TGTGCCAGTTCTTTGGGGATGAACACTGAAGCTTTCTTT.